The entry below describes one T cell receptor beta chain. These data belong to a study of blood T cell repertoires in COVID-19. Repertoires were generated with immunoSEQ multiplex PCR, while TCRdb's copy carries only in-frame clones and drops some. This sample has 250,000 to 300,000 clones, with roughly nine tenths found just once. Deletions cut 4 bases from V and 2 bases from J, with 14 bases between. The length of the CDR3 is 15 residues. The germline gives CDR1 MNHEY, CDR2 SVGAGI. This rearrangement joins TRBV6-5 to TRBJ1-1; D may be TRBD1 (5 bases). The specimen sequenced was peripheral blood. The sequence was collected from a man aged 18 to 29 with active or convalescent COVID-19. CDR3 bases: TGTGCCAGCAGTTTGTACCGGGGGGTTAACACTGAAGCTTTCTTT. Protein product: CASSLYRGVNTEAFF.